The clone carrying this T cell receptor beta chain has more than one count but fewer than ten. Its antigen is unidentified. Germline V lookup: CDR1 LNHDA, CDR2 SQIVND (reference sequence). CDR3 length: 16 residues. The ends lost 5 bases at V and 5 bases at J; junction bases unmatched: 11. These data come from a study of cytomegalovirus exposure and HLA in healthy donors. Whole-study findings and limits: The authors later found most CMV-associated TCR beta chains appeared HLA-restricted. Analyzed later, association rates of TCRs varied across HLA loci, with DRB1 most and HLA-C fewest. Cytomegalovirus-associated status was assigned to approximately 160 TCR beta chains.

PCR employed 60 Vbeta and 13 Jbeta primers. TCRdb keeps only in-frame clones here, not all; method: immunoSEQ multiplex PCR. The sample has some 150,000 clones; less than 85% are singletons. This TCR derives from a man in his forties in good health and CMV-seronegative. Input material: PBMCs. This chain links TRBV19 with TRBJ2-2, with 7 bases aligning to TRBD1. CDR3 loop: CASSQVSGRGTGELFF. The CDR3, as DNA: TGTGCCAGTAGTCAAGTTTCGGGCAGGGGGACCGGGGAGCTGTTTTTT.